This T cell receptor (beta chain) was captured in a study of blood T cell repertoires in COVID-19. The germline gives CDR1 SGHVS, CDR2 FNYEAQ. The CDR3 runs 15 residues. The ends lost 6 bases at V and 7 bases at J; junction bases unmatched: 6. Profiling relied on immunoSEQ multiplex PCR, and the TCRdb table lists in-frame clones only, not all of them. The top ten hold around 7.8% of the sample, which has some 180,000 clones, approximately 85% seen once. The specimen was peripheral blood. The chain carries TRBV7-6 and TRBJ1-6, with TRBD1 matching 10 bases. This clonotype was sampled from a woman aged 55 to 70 with acute or convalescent COVID-19. This chain's CDR3 is CASSSRTGGNSPLHF. In DNA, the CDR3 is TGTGCCAGCAGTTCTAGGACAGGGGGGAATTCACCCCTCCACTTT. Supplemented by reference TRBV7-6 and TRBJ1-6, the full variable domain reads GAGVSQSPRYKVTKRGQDVALRCDPISGHVSLYWYRQALGQGPEFLTYFNYEAQQDKSGLPNDRFSAERPEGSISTLTIQRTEQRDSAMYRCASSSRTGGNSPLHFGNGTRLTVT.